The 30 T cell receptor beta chains listed next were all sequenced from one sample in a study of shared clonotypes between healthy human individuals. Sequenced by immunoSEQ multiplex PCR; TCRdb stores in-frame clones only, minus some. The repertoire has roughly 300,000 clones, around 90% of them found once; the top ten carry around 15%. Sequencing was carried out using memory CD8+ T cells sorted from blood. Subset in this sample: CD45RO+ cells pooled with CCR7-negative TemRA cells. The source is a man aged 18 to 30 in good health.

This clone was recorded a few times. The CDR3 DNA follows: TGTGCCAGCAGTTTATTTTCTAACACTGAAGCTTTCTTT. It specifies CASSLFSNTEAFF. The chain joins TRBV28 to TRBJ1-1; D gene ambiguous. V was trimmed by 1 base and J by 2 bases, leaving 5 bases between them. The CDR3 runs to 13 residues. Germline V CDR1 and CDR2: MDHEN, SYDVKM.

CDR3 sequence (DNA): TGTGCCAGAGAAGTCAGTATTTGCTCCTACGAGCAGTACTTC. Amino acids: CAREVSICSYEQYF. The chain couples TRBV5-3 to TRBJ2-7; D uncertain. TRBV5-3 is flagged as an ORF with uncertain function. Trimming took 7 bases from V and 0 from J, leaving 14 bases between them. This CDR3 is 14 amino acids long.

The rearrangement links TRBV10-2 to TRBJ1-1, with D unresolved. CDR1 is WSHSY and CDR2 is SAAADI in the germline V gene. This CDR3 has 15 residues. V lost 4 bases, J lost 1 base, and 13 bases lay in between. The CDR3 loop reads CASSAPTLQNTEAFF. The CDR3 bases are TGCGCCAGCAGTGCCCCGACCTTGCAGAACACTGAAGCTTTCTTT.

V and J are TRBV4-3 and TRBJ1-2, with D possibly TRBD1 on 5 matching bases. The V gene's germline CDR1 is LGHNA and CDR2 YSLEER. This CDR3 has 16 amino acids. V was shortened by 0 bases and J by 1 base, with 12 bases between the two germline ends. CDR3 nucleotides: TGCGCCAGCAGCCAAGATATAGGGACGGATAACTATGGCTACACCTTC. This translates into CASSQDIGTDNYGYTF.

This clone was picked up a small number of times. The rearrangement links TRBV4-3 to TRBJ2-2; TRBD1 matches at 7 bases. Germline values: CDR1 LGHNA, CDR2 YSLEER. There are 18 residues in the CDR3. Trimming removed 1 base from V and 5 bases from J; junction bases left unmatched: 13. The CDR3 sequence is CASSQVPSTGLYTGELFF. CDR3 DNA: TGCGCCAGCAGCCAAGTCCCCTCGACAGGGCTCTATACCGGGGAGCTGTTTTTT.

The genes are TRBV30 and TRBJ1-1, with D perhaps matching TRBD1 (6 bases). Germline assignment: CDR1 GTSNPN and CDR2 SVGIG (reference sequence). V lost 3 bases and J lost 2, with 10 bases in between. The CDR3 runs to 13 residues. CDR3 residues: CAWRTGLNTEAFF. DNA of the CDR3: TGTGCCTGGAGGACAGGACTAAACACTGAAGCTTTCTTT.

In nucleotides, the CDR3 is TGTGCTAGTGGCCCCACTAGCGGGAGGGGGAATGAGCAGTTCTTC. The encoded protein is CASGPTSGRGNEQFF. The V call is TRBV12-5, the J call TRBJ2-1; 13 positions agree with TRBD2. CDR1 LGHNT and CDR2 FRNRAP come from the germline V gene. V was clipped by 6 bases and J by 7 bases; unmatched bases: 6. CDR3 length equals 15 residues.

This clone was counted a few times. V gene TRBV4-1 combines with J gene TRBJ1-1, with D perhaps matching TRBD1 (5 bases). Trimming stripped 5 bases from V and 0 bases from J, with 16 bases between. The V gene's germline CDR1 is MGHRA and CDR2 YSYEKL. This CDR3 comprises 16 residues. CDR3 bases: TGCGCCAGCAGCATGGTGCAGGGAATCATGAACACTGAAGCTTTCTTT. Its protein product is CASSMVQGIMNTEAFF.

The chain links TRBV5-6 to TRBJ2-7, with D maybe TRBD1 (5 bases). This CDR3 region has 14 residues. V shed 2 bases and J shed 6 bases, with 15 bases lying between them. The germline CDR1 and CDR2 sequences are SGHDT and YYEEEE. The chain's CDR3 is CASSFFGARGEQYF. DNA for the CDR3: TGTGCCAGCAGCTTCTTTGGGGCAAGGGGCGAGCAGTACTTC.

V gene TRBV11-2 combines with J gene TRBJ2-1; TRBD2 agrees at 10 bases. Unmatched junction bases numbered 11, after V lost 0 bases and J lost 9 bases. The CDR3 totals 17 residues. The germline V gene has CDR1 SGHAT and CDR2 FQNNGV. The CDR3 region is CASSLEIAGGPETEQFF. The CDR3 DNA sequence: TGTGCCAGCAGCTTAGAGATAGCGGGGGGTCCCGAAACTGAGCAGTTCTTC.

This clone was recorded once. The chain has TRBV5-6 and TRBJ1-5; D possibly corresponds to TRBD1 (5 bases). V dropped 9 bases and J dropped 9 bases, with 16 bases sitting between them. The germline gives CDR1 SGHDT, CDR2 YYEEEE. The CDR3 has 12 amino acids. CDR3 protein: CAMGGSDRPQHF. The CDR3 nucleotides are TGTGCCATGGGGGGATCAGATCGGCCCCAGCATTTT. Filled out from reference TRBV5-6 and TRBJ1-5, the complete variable domain reads DAGVTQSPTHLIKTRGQQVTLRCSPKSGHDTVSWYQQALGQGPQFIFQYYEEEERQRGNFPDRFSGHQFPNYSSELNVNALLLGDSALYLCAMGGSDRPQHFGDGTRLSIL.

There are many counts of this clone. The chain recombines TRBV2 with TRBJ2-1; 11 bases align to TRBD2. The CDR3 totals 18 residues. The germline gives CDR1 SNHLY, CDR2 FYNNEI. Germline trimming cut 1 base from V and 6 bases from J; bases unmatched to any gene: 11. In DNA, the CDR3 is TGTGCCAGCAGTGAAGAATCCCGACTAGCGGGGTGGTCCAATGAGCAGTTCTTC. Its protein product is CASSEESRLAGWSNEQFF.

The V and J genes are TRBV4-1 and TRBJ1-2; D is uncertain. In germline, CDR1 is MGHRA, CDR2 YSYEKL. With 4 bases removed from V and 4 bases from J, the gap between germline ends came to 13 bases. The length of the CDR3 is 14 residues. CDR3 protein: CASSRVKGSYGYTF. The DNA of the CDR3 is TGCGCCAGCAGCCGAGTTAAGGGATCCTATGGCTACACCTTC.

The V and J genes are TRBV5-1 and TRBJ2-1, with D perhaps TRBD2 (6 bases). Germline V lookup: CDR1 SGHRS, CDR2 YFSETQ. V was trimmed by 4 bases and J by 3 bases, leaving 14 bases between them. The CDR3 totals 15 residues. CDR3 in DNA: TGCGCCAGCAGCCCTCTCTCCGGGGGCTACAATGAGCAGTTCTTC. Encoded protein: CASSPLSGGYNEQFF.

This chain connects TRBV7-2 to TRBJ2-7; 10 bases align to TRBD1. The germline gives CDR1 SGHTA, CDR2 FQGNSA. Trimming cost V 5 bases and J 4 bases; bases outside gene matches: 8. There are 15 residues in the CDR3. The CDR3 is CASSPWDRGAYEQYF. CDR3 nucleotide sequence: TGTGCCAGCAGCCCATGGGACAGGGGAGCTTACGAGCAGTACTTC.

CDR3 amino acids: CASRYATNEKLFF. For the CDR3, the DNA is TGTGCCAGCAGATATGCAACTAATGAAAAACTGTTTTTT. This rearrangement joins TRBV25-1 to TRBJ1-4; no firm D call. V gave up 6 bases and J gave up 0 bases, with 5 bases separating them. CDR3 length equals 13 residues. CDR1 is MGHDK and CDR2 is SYGVNS in the germline V gene.

J is TRBJ2-4 and V is TRBV6-1; 9 bases line up with TRBD1. The J segment lost 3 bases and the V segment lost 4 bases, leaving 10 bases of the junction unmatched. The CDR3 has 17 amino acids. Germline CDR1 and CDR2: MNHNS and SASEGT. CDR3 in amino acids: CASSGGQGIVGKNIQYF. As DNA, the CDR3 is TGTGCCAGCAGTGGAGGACAGGGGATCGTCGGCAAAAACATTCAGTACTTC.

The chain recombines TRBV20-1 with TRBJ1-4; D is ambiguous. Trimming removed 8 bases at V and 8 bases at J, with 6 bases between. Per germline, CDR1 DFQATT and CDR2 SNEGSKA (reference sequence). The CDR3 contains 9 residues. The CDR3 sequence is CSLGEKLFF. The CDR3 DNA reads TGCAGTTTGGGCGAAAAACTGTTTTTT.

The J gene is TRBJ2-3, the V gene TRBV4-2; 7 positions agree with TRBD2. Germline trimming cut 0 bases from V and 5 bases from J; bases unmatched to any gene: 5. Germline CDR1 and CDR2: LGHNA and YNFKEQ. This CDR3 has 15 residues. CDR3 residues: CASSQDGGEGDTQYF. CDR3 sequence (DNA): TGTGCCAGCAGCCAAGATGGGGGGGAGGGAGATACGCAGTATTTT.

The gene calls are TRBV6-1 and TRBJ1-1; D is uncertain. The V end was cut by 3 bases, the J end by 4 bases, with 9 bases between. The germline CDR1 and CDR2 sequences are MNHNS and SASEGT. The CDR3 length is 13 residues. For the CDR3, the DNA is TGTGCCAGCAGTGAGAGGCGACCCACTGAAGCTTTCTTT. It encodes CASSERRPTEAFF.

This chain links TRBV27 with TRBJ1-1; TRBD1 aligns across 8 bases. With V trimmed by 5 bases and J by 6 bases, 5 bases remained unmatched. The CDR3 totals 13 residues. The germline V gene has CDR1 MNHEY and CDR2 SMNVEV (reference sequence). This CDR3 is CASSILQGAEAFF. The DNA of the CDR3 is TGTGCCAGCAGTATCCTACAGGGGGCTGAAGCTTTCTTT.

The chain has TRBV7-9 and TRBJ2-7, with 8 bases matching TRBD1. In germline, CDR1 is SEHNR, CDR2 FQNEAQ (reference sequence). The CDR3 spans 15 residues. V was pared by 1 base and J by 2 bases, with 4 bases of the junction left unmatched. The CDR3 region has the DNA TGTGCCAGCAGCTTAGAGCCAGGGGGCACCTACGAGCAGTACTTC. Its translation is CASSLEPGGTYEQYF.

J is TRBJ2-7 and V is TRBV7-2; D perhaps matches TRBD1 (6 bases). The CDR3 loop spans 13 amino acids. CDR1 is SGHTA, CDR2 FQGNSA, per germline. The ends were cut back, 4 bases at V and 7 bases at J, with 14 bases in the middle. The DNA of the CDR3 is TGTGCCAGCAGCTCCACAGGGTTGGGGGAGCAGTACTTC. It specifies CASSSTGLGEQYF.

The count of this clone is one. The chain couples TRBV7-9 to TRBJ2-4; D remains ambiguous. Trimming left V 3 bases short and J 1 base short, with 7 bases between. Germline V lookup: CDR1 SEHNR, CDR2 FQNEAQ (reference sequence). The CDR3 is 14 residues long. CDR3 in amino acids: CASSFGSAKNIQYF. Here the CDR3 DNA reads TGTGCCAGCAGCTTCGGGTCCGCCAAAAACATTCAGTACTTC.

CDR3 in DNA: TGTGCCAGCAGCCCCTCAAGAGAAACAAACTATGGCTACACCTTC. It is translated as CASSPSRETNYGYTF. The gene calls are TRBV28 and TRBJ1-2; D is ambiguous. Trimming left V 6 bases short and J 2 bases short, with 16 bases between. Germline CDR1 MDHEN, CDR2 SYDVKM. The CDR3 is 15 amino acids.

This clone showed up just a few times. The chain recombines TRBV6-5 with TRBJ1-2; 7 nucleotides line up with TRBD1. V was clipped by 6 bases and J by 6 bases; unmatched bases: 7. The CDR3 has 13 residues. Germline CDR1 reads MNHEY; CDR2 reads SVGAGI. The CDR3 loop is CASSLGQVDGYTF. DNA of the CDR3: TGTGCCAGCAGCCTCGGACAGGTGGATGGCTACACCTTC.

The J gene is TRBJ1-4, the V gene TRBV28, with 7 bases identical to TRBD1. V shed 3 bases and J 7 bases; nucleotides not matched to a gene: 5. CDR1 and CDR2 (germline): MDHEN, SYDVKM. The CDR3 totals 14 residues. The CDR3 loop is CASSFGRGGEKLFF. In DNA, the CDR3 is TGTGCCAGCAGTTTCGGCAGGGGGGGTGAAAAACTGTTTTTT.

This chain uses TRBV5-1 with TRBJ2-7; 7 bases fit TRBD2. CDR3 length: 16 residues. CDR1 and CDR2 from the germline V gene are SGHRS and YFSETQ. After removal of 4 bases from V and 0 bases from J, the junction contained 10 bases not matched to a gene. DNA of the CDR3: TGCGCCAGCAGCGAGGGGCTGGGAGGGAGCTCCTACGAGCAGTACTTC. Amino acid sequence: CASSEGLGGSSYEQYF.

The V and J genes are TRBV5-6 and TRBJ2-7; tentatively, D is TRBD2 (6 bases). CDR1 SGHDT and CDR2 YYEEEE come from the germline V gene. This CDR3 comprises 14 residues. V lost 3 bases and J 2 bases, leaving 12 bases between the germline ends. The CDR3, as DNA: TGTGCCAGCAGCTCAACTAGCTCGGCCTACGAGCAGTACTTC. This gives the protein CASSSTSSAYEQYF.

The chain joins TRBV18 to TRBJ1-1; possibly TRBD1 for D (5 bases). Germline assignment: CDR1 KGHSH and CDR2 LQKENI. The CDR3 has 19 amino acids. Trimming took 2 bases from V and 4 from J, leaving 26 bases between them. CDR3 residues: CASSPEGIGAGTRGTEAFF. The CDR3 region has the DNA TGTGCCAGCTCACCAGAGGGAATAGGGGCAGGGACCCGCGGCACTGAAGCTTTCTTT.